This T cell receptor (beta chain) comes out of a study of memory CD4+ T cells and cytomegalovirus serostatus. Study-wide points: Suggested: most of the CMV-linked TCR signature lies in CD4+ memory cells. Repertoires predicted CMV serostatus with median bootstrapped AUC of around 0.96.

TCRdb keeps only in-frame clones here, not all; method: immunoSEQ multiplex PCR. The table includes tens of thousands of clones, over 80% detected once. The CDR3 is 15 residues long. The ends were cut back, 1 base at V and 4 bases at J, with 14 bases in the middle. The germline V gene encodes CDR1 SGHTS and CDR2 YDEGEE. The sort gate was single viable CD3+CD4+CD8-CD45RO+ cells for memory CD4+ T cells. Serum IgG to CMV pp150, pp28, p38 and p52 defined serostatus. Total CD4+ T cells were enriched by CD4 positive selection. As to this clone: The antigen is not known.

The gene calls are TRBV5-8 and TRBJ1-1; D is possibly TRBD1 (5 bases). Sequenced material: memory CD4+ T cells from blood. The clonotype originates from an adult in good health and CMV-seronegative. As DNA, the CDR3 is TGTGCCAGCAGCTTGCCGCCAGGGATGGCCACTGAAGCTTTCTTT. Protein sequence: CASSLPPGMATEAFF. Supplemented by reference TRBV5-8 and TRBJ1-1, the full variable domain reads EAGVTQSPTHLIKTRGQQATLRCSPISGHTSVYWYQQALGLGLQFLLWYDEGEERNRGNFPPRFSGRQFPNYSSELNVNALELEDSALYLCASSLPPGMATEAFFGQGTRLTVV.